The clone carrying this T cell receptor beta chain was seen just once. The antigen is not known. The sample belongs to a study of T cell responses to AZD1222 COVID-19 vaccine. Study-wide results and limits: White British ancestry dominated among donors, who included more females, and clonal diversity was possibly underestimated. Across the whole spike, CD4 TCRs peaked at regions 160-218 and 743-854. Increased Spike-specific TCR breadth and depth were observed after two AZD1222 doses. Researchers took repertoire samples only after the peak T cell response had come.

The table came from immunoSEQ multiplex PCR; TCRdb's copy has only in-frame clones and leaves some out. The data show roughly 100,000 clones, with 85% to 90% seen just once and over 8% held by the top ten. Germline CDR1 ENHRY, CDR2 SYGVKD. V shed 7 bases, J shed 9 bases, and the junction held 12 bases outside the gene matches. This CDR3 region has 15 residues. The specimen was peripheral blood, collected on day 0 of AZD1222 vaccination. The TCR was taken from an adult in good health. The genes are TRBV10-3 and TRBJ2-1; TRBD2 aligns across 10 bases. In DNA, the CDR3 is TGTGCCATCATGAGTCCCAGCGGGAGGGGAGGTGAGCAGTTCTTC. Its translation is CAIMSPSGRGGEQFF.